Below are 18 T cell receptor beta chains sequenced from a single sample in a study of identical twins. TCRdb passed the 5' RACE reads through MiXCR, listing each CDR3 protein once. The data hold approximately 530,000 distinct CDR3 sequences, with about a fifth observed a single time. These same data were also listed under a study on yellow fever vaccine responses in identical twins.

The sample consisted of CD4+ T cells sorted from blood. These receptor sequences come from a woman aged 18-29 years in good health.

This clonotype was picked up one time. CDR3 protein: CASSTQGSWLNEQFF. The CDR3 nucleotides are TGTGCCAGCAGCACACAGGGTAGTTGGTTGAATGAGCAGTTCTTC. The J gene is TRBJ2-1, the V gene TRBV6-1, with D possibly being TRBD1 (6 bases). V was shortened by 6 bases and J by 7 bases, with 19 bases between the two germline ends. The CDR3 runs to 15 residues. Germline V gives CDR1 MNHNS, CDR2 SASEGT.

The chain recombines TRBV9 with TRBJ2-1, with 13 bases identical to TRBD2. Germline CDR1 and CDR2: SGDLS and YYNGEE. V lost 4 bases and J lost 4; bases outside the gene matches: 5. The CDR3 runs to 16 residues. The DNA of the CDR3 is TGTGCCAGCAGCACTAGACTAGCGGGAGGTTACAATGAGCAGTTCTTC. This sequence encodes CASSTRLAGGYNEQFF.

This clonotype showed up just a few times. The genes are TRBV3-1 and TRBJ2-1; 10 bases fit TRBD2. CDR1 LGHDT and CDR2 YNNKEL come from the germline V gene (reference sequence). Trimming cost V 8 bases and J 9 bases; bases outside gene matches: 13. The CDR3 has 15 residues. CDR3 region: CASGALLAGEGEQFF. The DNA for the CDR3 is TGTGCCAGCGGCGCCCTCCTAGCGGGGGAAGGTGAGCAGTTCTTC.

The rearrangement links TRBV6-1 to TRBJ1-6; D might be TRBD1 (6 bases). The CDR3 covers 14 residues. V dropped 7 bases and J dropped 6 bases, with 13 bases sitting between them. Germline values: CDR1 MNHNS, CDR2 SASEGT. This chain's CDR3 is CASTPTGFNSPLHF. DNA for the CDR3: TGTGCCAGCACCCCGACAGGATTTAATTCACCCCTCCACTTT.

The rearrangement links TRBV11-1 to TRBJ2-3, with TRBD2 matching 10 bases. V was pared by 0 bases and J by 2 bases, with 5 bases of the junction left unmatched. The CDR3 extends over 17 amino acids. CDR1 is SGHAT and CDR2 is FQDESV in the germline V gene (reference sequence). CDR3 protein: CASSLALAGVNTDTQYF. In DNA, the CDR3 is TGTGCCAGCAGCTTAGCGCTAGCGGGAGTAAACACAGATACGCAGTATTTT.

Here the CDR3 reads CASSWGTRGSPLHF. Written as DNA, the CDR3 is TGTGCCAGCAGCTGGGGGACGAGAGGTTCACCCCTCCACTTT. The V call is TRBV7-8, the J call TRBJ1-6, with D possibly being TRBD1 (5 bases). The CDR3 is made up of 14 amino acids. The germline V gene encodes CDR1 SGHVS and CDR2 FQNEAQ. Trimming shortened V by 4 bases and J by 9 bases, and 13 bases separated the two germline ends.

In its sample, this clonotype was seen a few times. This sequence joins TRBV6-2 or TRBV6-3 and TRBJ2-7; D unresolved. The germline V gene encodes CDR1 MNHEY and CDR2 SVGEGT. The V and J ends lost 0 bases and 5 bases respectively, with 8 bases between them. This CDR3 contains 13 residues. The CDR3 coding sequence is TGTGCCAGCAGTTACTCGATCCTAGACGAGCAGTACGTC. The encoded protein is CASSYSILDEQYV.

The rearrangement links TRBV5-4 to TRBJ2-5; TRBD2 matches 7 bases. CDR3 size: 14 residues. Germline V gives CDR1 SGHNT, CDR2 YYREEE (reference sequence). The trim removed 4 bases at V and 1 base at J, leaving 4 bases unmatched. Here the CDR3 reads CASSDGTTQETQYF. For the CDR3, the DNA is TGTGCCAGCAGCGACGGGACTACCCAAGAGACCCAGTACTTC.

This clonotype was detected only a few times. The chain is built from TRBV12-3 or TRBV12-4 and TRBJ1-6; possibly TRBD1 for D (5 bases). Trimming shortened V by 3 bases and J by 1 base, and 10 bases separated the two germline ends. The CDR3 is made up of 16 amino acids. CDR3 DNA sequence: TGTGCCAGCAGTTTCTCAGGGTCATCCTATAATTCACCCCTCCACTTT. Amino acids: CASSFSGSSYNSPLHF.

This clonotype was observed a handful of times. The V call is TRBV3-1, the J call TRBJ2-2, with D tentatively TRBD1 (6 bases). This CDR3 spans 12 amino acids. CDR1 LGHDT and CDR2 YNNKEL come from the germline V gene (reference sequence). The V gene lost 4 bases and the J gene lost 13 bases, with 13 bases spanning the gap. CDR3: CASSLSDSGLFF. The CDR3 coding sequence is TGTGCCAGCAGCCTTTCGGACAGCGGGCTGTTTTTT.

The chain couples TRBV15 to TRBJ2-7; D could derive from TRBD1 or TRBD2 (6 bases each). Germline CDR1 and CDR2: LNHNV and YYDKDF (reference sequence). There are 15 residues in the CDR3. V was pared by 5 bases and J by 2 bases, with 16 bases between. The CDR3 DNA sequence: TGTGCCACCAGCGTCCGCAGGGGACTCGCCTACGAGCAGTACTTC. This encodes CATSVRRGLAYEQYF.

This chain uses TRBV7-8 with TRBJ2-1; 9 nucleotides line up with TRBD2. Trimming cost V 2 bases and J 6 bases; bases outside gene matches: 5. This CDR3 is 15 amino acids long. The germline V gene has CDR1 SGHVS and CDR2 FQNEAQ. Written as DNA, the CDR3 is TGTGCCAGCAGCTTATCGGGGACTAGCCTCAATGAGCAGTTCTTC. This encodes CASSLSGTSLNEQFF.

This chain joins TRBV29-1 and TRBJ2-5, with 10 bases matching TRBD1. CDR3 length: 14 amino acids. V shed 3 bases, J shed 5 bases, and the junction held 6 bases outside the gene matches. Germline V gene sequence: CDR1 SQVTM, CDR2 ANQGSEA. The chain's CDR3 is CSVDGADRGETQYF. CDR3 in DNA: TGCAGCGTTGATGGAGCGGACAGGGGGGAGACCCAGTACTTC. Using reference TRBV29-1 and TRBJ2-5 for the parts outside the CDR3, the full variable domain is SAVISQKPSRDICQRGTSLTIQCQVDSQVTMMFWYRQQPGQSLTLIATANQGSEATYESGFVIDKFPISRPNLTFSTLTVSNMSPEDSSIYLCSVDGADRGETQYFGPGTRLLVL.

The genes are TRBV5-4 and TRBJ2-7, with 9 bases lining up with TRBD2. The CDR3 is 15 residues long. V was clipped by 4 bases and J by 7 bases; unmatched bases: 12. Germline V gene data show CDR1 as SGHNT and CDR2 as YYREEE (reference sequence). As DNA, the CDR3 is TGTGCCAGCAGCCGACACCTAGCGGGAATGGTTGAGCAGTACTTC. Residues: CASSRHLAGMVEQYF.

This clonotype has just one count. V and J are TRBV3-1 and TRBJ2-2, with D possibly being TRBD2 (6 bases). The CDR3 consists of 16 residues. Germline loops: CDR1 LGHDT, CDR2 YNNKEL (reference sequence). V lost 3 bases to trimming and J lost 5 bases, with 16 bases between them. The CDR3 DNA reads as TGTGCCAGCAGCCACCCTGGAGGGGCCACGACCGGGGAGCTGTTTTTT. The encoded protein is CASSHPGGATTGELFF.

The chain couples TRBV6-1 to TRBJ2-3; D is perhaps TRBD1 (6 bases). CDR1 is MNHNS, CDR2 SASEGT, per germline. The CDR3 length is 15 residues. Trimming left V 7 bases short and J 2 bases short, with 16 bases between. As DNA, the CDR3 is TGTGCCAGCAAGCAGGGGAAGGCACACACAGATACGCAGTATTTT. Its translation: CASKQGKAHTDTQYF.

The table lists this clonotype with a few counts. V is TRBV24-1 and J is TRBJ2-1; 7 bases agree with TRBD1. The CDR3 sequence is 15 residues long. Per the germline V gene, CDR1 is KGHDR and CDR2 is SFDVKD. The V segment lost 4 bases and the J segment 7 bases; nucleotides outside the gene matches: 9. Here the CDR3 reads CATSDLTGPENEQFF. The CDR3 nucleotides read TGTGCCACCAGTGACCTGACAGGGCCGGAAAATGAGCAGTTCTTC.

The V and J genes are TRBV20-1 and TRBJ2-1, with D possibly being TRBD1 or TRBD2 (6 bases each). The V end lost 0 bases, the J end lost 15 bases, and 21 bases lay between the germline ends. Germline CDR1 reads DFQATT; CDR2 reads SNEGSKA (reference sequence). CDR3 size: 14 residues. The CDR3 DNA sequence: TGCAGTGCTAGAGATTGGGGGCTCGGGGACTCATGGTTCTTC. It specifies CSARDWGLGDSWFF.